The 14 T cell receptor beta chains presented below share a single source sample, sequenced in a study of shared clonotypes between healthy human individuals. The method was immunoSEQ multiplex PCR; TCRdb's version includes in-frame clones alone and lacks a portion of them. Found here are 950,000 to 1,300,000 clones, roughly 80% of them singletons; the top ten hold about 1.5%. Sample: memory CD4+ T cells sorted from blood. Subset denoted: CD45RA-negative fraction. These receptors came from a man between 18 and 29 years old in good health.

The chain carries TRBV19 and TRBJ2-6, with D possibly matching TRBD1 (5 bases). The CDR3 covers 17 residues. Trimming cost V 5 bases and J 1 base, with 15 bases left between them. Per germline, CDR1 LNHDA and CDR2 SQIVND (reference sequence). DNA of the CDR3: TGTGCCAGTAGTCGGGCAGGGCGACAATCTGGGGCCAACGTCCTGACTTTC. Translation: CASSRAGRQSGANVLTF.

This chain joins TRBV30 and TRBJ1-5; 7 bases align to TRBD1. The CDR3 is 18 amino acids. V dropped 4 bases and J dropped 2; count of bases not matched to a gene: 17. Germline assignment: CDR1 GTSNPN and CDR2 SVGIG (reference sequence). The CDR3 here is CAWMPGQKGSWGNQPQHF. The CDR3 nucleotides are TGTGCCTGGATGCCGGGACAGAAAGGTAGTTGGGGCAATCAGCCCCAGCATTTT.

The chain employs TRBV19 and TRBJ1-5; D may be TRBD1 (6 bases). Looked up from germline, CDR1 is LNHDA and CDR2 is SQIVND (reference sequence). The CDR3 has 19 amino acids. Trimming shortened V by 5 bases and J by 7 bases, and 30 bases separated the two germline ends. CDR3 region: CASSPDALKGHQYWQPQHF. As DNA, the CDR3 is TGTGCCAGTAGTCCGGATGCCTTAAAGGGACATCAGTACTGGCAGCCCCAGCATTTT.

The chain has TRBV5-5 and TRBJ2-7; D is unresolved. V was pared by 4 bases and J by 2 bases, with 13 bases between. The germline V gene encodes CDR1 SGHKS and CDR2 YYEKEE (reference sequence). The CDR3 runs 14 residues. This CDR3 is CASSARVPPYEQYF. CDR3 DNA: TGTGCCAGCAGCGCAAGGGTCCCTCCCTACGAGCAGTACTTC. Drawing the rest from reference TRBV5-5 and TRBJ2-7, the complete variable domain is DAGVTQSPTHLIKTRGQQVTLRCSPISGHKSVSWYQQVLGQGPQFIFQYYEKEERGRGNFPDRFSARQFPNYSSELNVNALLLGDSALYLCASSARVPPYEQYFGPGTRLTVT.

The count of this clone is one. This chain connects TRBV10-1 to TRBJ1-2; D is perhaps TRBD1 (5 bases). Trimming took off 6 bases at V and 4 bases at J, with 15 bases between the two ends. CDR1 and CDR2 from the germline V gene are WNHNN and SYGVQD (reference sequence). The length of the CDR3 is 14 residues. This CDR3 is CASSPSDTSYGYTF. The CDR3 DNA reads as TGCGCCAGCAGCCCATCGGACACCTCCTATGGCTACACCTTC.

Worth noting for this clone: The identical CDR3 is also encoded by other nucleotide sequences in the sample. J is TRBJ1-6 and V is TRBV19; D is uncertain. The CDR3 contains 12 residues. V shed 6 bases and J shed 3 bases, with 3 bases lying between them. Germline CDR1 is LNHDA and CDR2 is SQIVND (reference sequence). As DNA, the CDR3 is TGTGCCAGTAGCGACTATAATTCACCCCTCCACTTT. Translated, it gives CASSDYNSPLHF.

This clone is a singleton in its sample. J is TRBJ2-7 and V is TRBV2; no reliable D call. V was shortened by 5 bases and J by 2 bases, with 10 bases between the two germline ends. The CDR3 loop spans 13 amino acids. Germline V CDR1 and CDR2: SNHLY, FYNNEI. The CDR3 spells CASSLPGPYEQYF. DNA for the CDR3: TGTGCCAGCAGTCTGCCGGGTCCCTACGAGCAGTACTTC.

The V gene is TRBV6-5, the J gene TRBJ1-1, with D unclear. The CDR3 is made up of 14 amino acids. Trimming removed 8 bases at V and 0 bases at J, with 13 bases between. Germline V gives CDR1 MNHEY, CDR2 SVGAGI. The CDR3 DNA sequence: TGTGCCAGCTATGACTATCTTATGAACACTGAAGCTTTCTTT. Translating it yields CASYDYLMNTEAFF.

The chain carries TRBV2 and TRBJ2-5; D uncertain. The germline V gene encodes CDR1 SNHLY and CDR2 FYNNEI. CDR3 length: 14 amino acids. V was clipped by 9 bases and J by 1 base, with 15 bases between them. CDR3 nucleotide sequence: TGTGCCAGTTCGGGCCCCGGCCCCCAAGAGACCCAGTACTTC. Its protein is CASSGPGPQETQYF.

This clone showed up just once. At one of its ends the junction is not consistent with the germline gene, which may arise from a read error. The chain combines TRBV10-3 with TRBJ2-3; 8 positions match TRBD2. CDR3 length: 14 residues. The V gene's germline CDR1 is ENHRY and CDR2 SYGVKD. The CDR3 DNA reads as TGTGCCATCAGTGATCACAACTTTAGCGGGATGCTCGTTTTT. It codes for CAISDHNFSGMLVF.

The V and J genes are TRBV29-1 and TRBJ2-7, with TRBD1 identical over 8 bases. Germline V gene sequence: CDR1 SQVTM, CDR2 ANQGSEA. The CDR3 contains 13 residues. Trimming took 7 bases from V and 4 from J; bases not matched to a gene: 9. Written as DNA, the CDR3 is TGCAGCGCCGGGACAGGTACTCTGTACGAGCAGTACTTC. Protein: CSAGTGTLYEQYF.

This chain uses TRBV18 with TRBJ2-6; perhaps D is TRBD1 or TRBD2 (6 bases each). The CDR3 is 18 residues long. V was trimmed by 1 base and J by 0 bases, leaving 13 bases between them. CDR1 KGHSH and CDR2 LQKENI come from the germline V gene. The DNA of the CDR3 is TGTGCCAGCTCACCACGGGGGGCCCTCCTCTCTGGGGCCAACGTCCTGACTTTC. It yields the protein CASSPRGALLSGANVLTF.

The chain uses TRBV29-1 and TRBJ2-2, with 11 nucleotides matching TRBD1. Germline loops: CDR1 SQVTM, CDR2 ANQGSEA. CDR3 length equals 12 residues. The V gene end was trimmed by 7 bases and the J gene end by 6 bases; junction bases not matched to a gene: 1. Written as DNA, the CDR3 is TGCAGCGGGGACAGGGGGGCCGGGGAGCTGTTTTTT. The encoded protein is CSGDRGAGELFF.

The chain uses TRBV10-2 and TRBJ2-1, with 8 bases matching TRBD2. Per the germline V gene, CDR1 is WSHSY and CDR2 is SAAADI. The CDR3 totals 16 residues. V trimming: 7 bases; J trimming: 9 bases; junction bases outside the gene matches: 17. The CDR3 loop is CASTSTGREGRGEQFF. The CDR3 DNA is TGCGCCAGCACCTCAACCGGACGGGAGGGCCGAGGTGAGCAGTTCTTC.